Listed here are 12 T cell receptor beta chains from one sample, sequenced in a study of blood T cell repertoires in COVID-19. Data came from immunoSEQ multiplex PCR; TCRdb stores just in-frame clones and leaves some out. Counted here are 35,000 to 45,000 clones, about 88% occurring once; the ten biggest clones make up about 31%. Input material: peripheral blood. Source of these receptors: an older man with active COVID-19.

The chain uses TRBV2 and TRBJ2-1, with 9 bases that match TRBD1. Unmatched junction bases numbered 12, after V lost 8 bases and J lost 10 bases. Germline CDR1 reads SNHLY; CDR2 reads FYNNEI. This CDR3 has 14 residues. CDR3 region: CASVGGTGSGEQFF. CDR3 DNA: TGTGCCAGCGTGGGGGGGACAGGGTCGGGCGAGCAGTTCTTC.

The genes are TRBV6-8 and TRBJ2-2; 13 nucleotides line up with TRBD2. The V gene's germline CDR1 is MNHGY and CDR2 SAAAGT. The CDR3 extends over 17 amino acids. The trim removed 8 bases at V and 7 bases at J, leaving 13 bases unmatched. The CDR3 DNA reads TGTGCCAGCTTTGCAGAGACGGGACTAGCGGGATTCGGGGAGCTGTTTTTT. It specifies CASFAETGLAGFGELFF.

This chain links TRBV7-6 with TRBJ2-1; 8 bases are a match to TRBD2. Per the germline V gene, CDR1 is SGHVS and CDR2 is FNYEAQ. The CDR3 has 17 residues. Germline trimming cut 4 bases from V and 0 bases from J; bases unmatched to any gene: 8. The CDR3 region is CASSSSGGQSSYNEQFF. CDR3 in DNA: TGTGCCAGCAGCTCCAGCGGGGGCCAGAGCTCCTACAATGAGCAGTTCTTC. Full variable domain (rest looked up from reference TRBV7-6 and TRBJ2-1): GAGVSQSPRYKVTKRGQDVALRCDPISGHVSLYWYRQALGQGPEFLTYFNYEAQQDKSGLPNDRFSAERPEGSISTLTIQRTEQRDSAMYRCASSSSGGQSSYNEQFFGPGTRLTVL.

The chain is built from TRBV23-1 and TRBJ2-2, with 7 bases identical to TRBD2. TRBV23-1 is reported as an ORF; its role is uncertain. This CDR3 is built from 19 residues. After removal of 3 bases from V and 3 bases from J, the junction contained 16 bases not matched to a gene. CDR3: CASSHDSMAGVGDTGELFF. In DNA form, the CDR3 reads TGCGCCAGCAGTCACGATAGTATGGCGGGAGTAGGGGACACCGGGGAGCTGTTTTTT.

V and J are TRBV6-5 and TRBJ1-2; 8 bases line up with TRBD1. The junction had 11 bases not matched to a gene; V was cut back by 6 bases and J by 8 bases. The CDR3 contains 14 residues. Germline-derived CDR1 and CDR2 are MNHEY and SVGAGI. The DNA for the CDR3 is TGTGCCAGCAGCCAGATAGGGACAGGACGAGGCTACACCTTC. It encodes CASSQIGTGRGYTF.

This clone has only one observation. The V and J genes are TRBV3-1 (or the pseudogene TRBV3-2) and TRBJ2-5; D is perhaps TRBD2 (5 bases). The CDR3 covers 16 residues. Germline CDR1 reads LGHDT; CDR2 reads YNNKEL (reference sequence). Trimming removed 0 bases at V and 0 bases at J, with 11 bases between. CDR3 in DNA: TGTGCCAGCAGCCAAGACAGCGGACTGCACCAAGAGACCCAGTACTTC. Protein sequence: CASSQDSGLHQETQYF.

The gene calls are TRBV6-5 and TRBJ2-7; D might be TRBD2 (5 bases). Trimming shortened V by 2 bases and J by 0 bases, and 11 bases separated the two germline ends. Germline V CDR1 and CDR2: MNHEY, SVGAGI. This CDR3 has 15 residues. The DNA of the CDR3 is TGTGCCAGCAGTTACGCGGGTTCGAGCTCCTACGAGCAGTACTTC. Protein product: CASSYAGSSSYEQYF.

This rearrangement joins TRBV28 to TRBJ1-2, with 8 bases matching TRBD1. The germline V gene encodes CDR1 MDHEN and CDR2 SYDVKM. V shed 8 bases, J shed 7 bases, and the junction held 6 bases outside the gene matches. The CDR3 is 12 amino acids. The CDR3 here is CASFRDRPGYTF. Here the CDR3 DNA reads TGTGCCAGCTTCCGGGACAGGCCTGGCTACACCTTC.

In nucleotides, the CDR3 is TGTGCCAGCAGCCAATGGGGGCAGGGTGAAGCTTTCTTT. This sequence encodes CASSQWGQGEAFF. The J gene is TRBJ1-1, the V gene TRBV3-1 (or the pseudogene TRBV3-2), with D perhaps matching TRBD1 (6 bases). The CDR3 length is 13 residues. Trimming stripped 2 bases from V and 7 bases from J, with 11 bases between. In germline, CDR1 is LGHDT, CDR2 YNNKEL (reference sequence).

The chain has TRBV11-3 and TRBJ2-2; 7 nucleotides align to TRBD1. V gave up 11 bases and J gave up 8 bases; unmatched junction bases: 11. From germline, CDR1 is SGHNT and CDR2 YENEEA. The CDR3 loop spans 13 amino acids. The CDR3 nucleotides read TGTGCCTCTGCAGGGGGTCCTTTGGGGGAGCTGTTTTTT. Its protein product is CASAGGPLGELFF.

DNA for the CDR3: TGTGCCAGCAGGGGTAGCGAGCACAATCAGCCCCAGCATTTT. Protein sequence: CASRGSEHNQPQHF. V is TRBV3-1 (or the pseudogene TRBV3-2) and J is TRBJ1-5, with unresolved D. Trimming left V 6 bases short and J 3 bases short, with 12 bases between. The CDR3 sequence is 14 residues long. Germline loops: CDR1 LGHDT, CDR2 YNNKEL (reference sequence).

This clone came up once. The rearrangement links TRBV6-6 to TRBJ2-7; no reliable D call. CDR1 and CDR2 (germline): MNHNY, SVGAGI (reference sequence). The CDR3 is 14 amino acids. Trimming pared 5 bases from V and 2 bases from J, leaving 13 bases between. CDR3 amino acids: CASSPYSLTYEQYF. CDR3 in DNA: TGTGCCAGCAGTCCATATAGCCTAACCTACGAGCAGTACTTC.